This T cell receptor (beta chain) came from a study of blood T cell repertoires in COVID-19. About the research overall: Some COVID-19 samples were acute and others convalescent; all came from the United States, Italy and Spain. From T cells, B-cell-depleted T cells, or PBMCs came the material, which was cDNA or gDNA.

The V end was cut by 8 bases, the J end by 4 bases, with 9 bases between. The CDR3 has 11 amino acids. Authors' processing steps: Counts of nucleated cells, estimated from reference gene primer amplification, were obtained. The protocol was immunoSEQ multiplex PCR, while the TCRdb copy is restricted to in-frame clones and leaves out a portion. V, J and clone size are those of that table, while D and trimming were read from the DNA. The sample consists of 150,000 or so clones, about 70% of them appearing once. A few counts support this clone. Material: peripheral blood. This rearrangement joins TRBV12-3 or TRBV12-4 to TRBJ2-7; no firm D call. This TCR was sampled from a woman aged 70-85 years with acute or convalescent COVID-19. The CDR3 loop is CASGPPYEQYF. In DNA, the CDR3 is TGTGCCAGCGGGCCTCCATACGAGCAGTACTTC.